What follows describes a single T cell receptor (beta chain). The antigen it recognizes is unknown. Base-call qualities are not available, and no considerably larger clone is one nucleotide away. The germline V and J ends show losses of 3 bases and 5 bases respectively, and no gene match explains 9 bases of the junction. From the cysteine up to the phenylalanine, the CDR3 has a length of 15 residues. Only the CDR3 DNA stays, 45 bases, in frame from base 1. CDR1 SGHDT and CDR2 YYEEEE are derived from the germline V gene. Library preparation used 5' RACE. Sequencing was carried out with an Illumina HiSeq 2500. A second roughly 6 to 11 cycle PCR used a sample-barcoded 5' primer and a J-beta primer mix. A unique molecular identifier was introduced onto each TCR beta cDNA molecule by a template-switch 5' adaptor carrying 12 random nucleotides. Each sample yielded at least 2.5 million CDR3-containing paired-end reads. First-strand cDNA synthesis was performed from all RNA using the Mint cDNA synthesis kit, with priming by a TRBC-specific oligonucleotide. After uracil-DNA glycosylase treatment, a first 18-cycle PCR used universal primers M1SS and BC2_uni_R on all cDNA. On the study's bioinformatics: Normalization of each sample was performed by random selection of 1 million high-quality reads, each carrying a distinct molecular identifier. Reads sharing molecular identifiers were discarded rather than binned into consensus sequences. MiTCR, with a Q25 quality threshold and the strictest error-elimination algorithm, was used for CDR3 identification, clonotype clustering and error correction. A nonparametric unseen species model with Euler transformation was used to estimate a lower bound on total TCR beta diversity. Using fastp trimming at Q25 and MiXCR clonotype assembly, TCRdb reanalyzed the public sequencing data and kept in-frame beta chains. Here each entry gathers all rows of one CDR3 protein and keeps the most common genes and DNA. Clone size and V and J calls follow TCRdb, not the original study. This sample has about 1.5 million distinct CDR3 sequences in its table, and 35% to 45% of those were observed once. The ten top clones hold just over 4% of the sample.

These data are taken from a study of blood T cells in healthy people across ages (dated by TCRdb to about 2015). Regarding the complete study: Template switching captured roughly one uniquely barcoded TCR beta cDNA molecule per two T cells in model experiments. The study measured age-related changes in TCR beta repertoire diversity using deep sequencing normalized with unique cDNA molecular identifiers. The donors were split into four age groups: young (average 16 years), middle-aged (39), aged (roughly 60) and long-lived (approximately 80). Donors of different ages were randomly distributed across sequencing lanes to avoid experimental bias. For two donors (one aged 18 to 30 and one aged 80 or older), the study analyzed two additional independent replicas of 1 million unique cDNA reads from the same blood draw.

Donors were approximately 42 systemically healthy Caucasian individuals from Russia aged roughly 6 to 95 years. Each donor gave ten milliliters of peripheral blood, drawn into EDTA-treated Vacutainer tubes. Ficoll-Paque density-gradient centrifugation was used to isolate PBMCs, with at least 6 million per sample. Total RNA, at least 6 micrograms per sample, was extracted from PBMCs with Trizol reagent. The percentages of naive CD45RAhigh/CD27high T cells were determined by flow cytometry on a PBMC aliquot from every donor. What the authors observed across the whole study: Donor CMV infection status was unknown, potentially confounding age-related changes in expanded clonotypes. Observed TCR beta diversity correlated strongly with the percentage of naive T cells measured by flow cytometry. As age increased, observed TCR beta diversity per million T cells dropped in a roughly linear way, and a significant reduction was already evident by age approximately 40. Estimates of total diversity based on one million sequenced T cells were regarded as lower bounds and as underestimates. The long-lived group showed more naive CD4+ T cells, fewer expanded clones and increased TCR diversity than the aged group, suggesting age selection. Since profiling was done on bulk unsorted PBMCs, naive and antigen-experienced compartments could not be conclusively compared.

Sequenced material: blood. The receptor's source is a woman in her late teens or twenties in good health. The V and J segments used are TRBV5-6 and TRBJ2-7, with 9 central nucleotides matching TRBD2. The nucleotides read TGTGCCAGCAGCTGGGATAGCGGGAGTTGGGACGAGCAGTACTTC. This gives the protein CASSWDSGSWDEQYF.